A single sample is the source of the 12 T cell receptor beta chains below, sequenced in a study of human T cells and chemical hapten exposure. TCRdb reanalysed the RACE reads using MiXCR and keeps one entry per CDR3 protein. The sample yields approximately 350,000 distinct CDR3 sequences, about 6% seen once. Noted time point: patch test 2, 6 weeks after DPC sensitization. The treatment here: therapeutic diphenylcyclopropenone sensitization with weekly scalp DPC. The sample consisted of whole blood, taken in connection with sensitization to the hapten diphenylcyclopropenone (DPC). Receptors originate from a woman younger than 35 with alopecia areata. Some clones in this sample may be carry-over from other donors' samples.

The CDR3 region is CASSPRGVSSRFQETQYF. DNA of the CDR3: TGTGCCAGCAGTCCGAGGGGGGTCTCATCTCGCTTCCAAGAGACCCAGTACTTC. The chain links TRBV7-9 to TRBJ2-5; D tentatively fits TRBD1 or TRBD2 (6 bases each). CDR1 is SEHNR, CDR2 FQNEAQ, per germline (reference sequence). Trimming removed 6 bases from V and 1 base from J, with 24 bases in between. CDR3 length: 18 residues.

There are many counts of this clonotype. The chain has TRBV29-1 and TRBJ1-2; no reliable D call. This CDR3 is 12 amino acids long. Germline V gene lookup returns CDR1 SQVTM and CDR2 ANQGSEA. The germline V and J ends were trimmed by 3 bases and 4 bases, with 9 bases remaining between them. Here the CDR3 DNA reads TGCAGCGTTGACGCAGGCCGCTATGGCTACACCTTC. It specifies CSVDAGRYGYTF. The full variable domain, rest sourced from reference TRBV29-1 and TRBJ1-2, is SAVISQKPSRDICQRGTSLTIQCQVDSQVTMMFWYRQQPGQSLTLIATANQGSEATYESGFVIDKFPISRPNLTFSTLTVSNMSPEDSSIYLCSVDAGRYGYTFGSGTRLTVV.

This clonotype was seen many times. The rearrangement joins TRBV29-1 to TRBJ2-7; TRBD2 aligns across 15 bases. The CDR3 length is 15 residues. Germline V CDR1 and CDR2: SQVTM, ANQGSEA. With 6 bases clipped from V and 3 bases from J, the junction kept 6 bases outside the gene matches. The CDR3: CSVPGTSGGNYEQYF. The CDR3 nucleotides are TGCAGCGTCCCCGGGACTAGCGGGGGGAACTACGAGCAGTACTTC.

This clonotype was picked up many times. The J gene is TRBJ1-5, the V gene TRBV6-2 or TRBV6-3; no clear D. Trimming removed 0 bases at V and 3 bases at J, with 9 bases between. The CDR3 covers 15 residues. Germline assignment: CDR1 MNHEY and CDR2 SVGEGT. DNA of the CDR3: TGTGCCAGCAGTTACTCGATTGATTCCAATCAGCCCCAGCATTTT. The encoded protein is CASSYSIDSNQPQHF.

The chain recombines TRBV28 with TRBJ2-3; 12 nucleotides align to TRBD2. Germline loops: CDR1 MDHEN, CDR2 SYDVKM. This CDR3 has 14 amino acids. Unmatched junction bases numbered 4, after V lost 7 bases and J lost 5 bases. The CDR3 DNA is TGTGCCAGCAACCTAGCGGGGGGGCAAGATACGCAGTATTTT. Its translation: CASNLAGGQDTQYF.

The chain carries TRBV13 and TRBJ2-3; the match to TRBD2 covers 14 bases. Germline CDR1 PRHDT, CDR2 FYEKMQ (reference sequence). CDR3 length: 17 residues. Unmatched junction bases numbered 4, after V lost 4 bases and J lost 1 base. The CDR3 DNA is TGTGCCAGCAGCTCCCCGGGACTAGCGGGGGGCACAGATACGCAGTATTTT. Amino acid sequence: CASSSPGLAGGTDTQYF.

The sample holds many counts of this clonotype. The chain carries TRBV18 and TRBJ1-3; weak D call: TRBD1 (5 bases). Germline values: CDR1 KGHSH, CDR2 LQKENI. Trimming took 2 bases from V and 4 from J, leaving 9 bases between them. This CDR3 is 14 amino acids long. CDR3 residues: CASSPIRDGNTIYF. In DNA, the CDR3 is TGTGCCAGCTCACCAATAAGGGACGGAAACACCATATATTTT.

This clonotype has a handful of counts. The V gene is TRBV2, the J gene TRBJ2-2; weak D call: TRBD2 (5 bases). The CDR3 is made up of 13 amino acids. Germline values: CDR1 SNHLY, CDR2 FYNNEI. Trimming pared 5 bases from V and 4 bases from J, leaving 8 bases between. The CDR3 reads CASSLTTTGELFF. Here the CDR3 DNA reads TGTGCCAGCAGTCTGACTACCACCGGGGAGCTGTTTTTT.

The chain has TRBV20-1 and TRBJ1-5; D possibly corresponds to TRBD1 (6 bases). The V end lost 6 bases, the J end lost 7 bases, and 16 bases lay between the germline ends. Germline V CDR1 and CDR2: DFQATT, SNEGSKA (reference sequence). This CDR3 spans 13 amino acids. CDR3 residues: CSARGHGDQPQHF. DNA for the CDR3: TGCAGTGCCCGGGGACACGGGGACCAGCCCCAGCATTTT.

The rearrangement joins TRBV7-8 to TRBJ2-1; 10 positions match TRBD1. CDR3 size: 17 residues. CDR1 is SGHVS and CDR2 is FQNEAQ in the germline V gene. The trim removed 3 bases at V and 4 bases at J, leaving 9 bases unmatched. DNA for the CDR3: TGTGCCAGCAGCTTCGAGACCGGGACAGGGGATTACAATGAGCAGTTCTTC. Encoded protein: CASSFETGTGDYNEQFF. The full variable domain, with the rest looked up from reference TRBV7-8 and TRBJ2-1, is GAGVSQSPRYKVAKRGQDVALRCDPISGHVSLFWYQQALGQGPEFLTYFQNEAQLDKSGLPSDRFFAERPEGSVSTLKIQRTQQEDSAVYLCASSFETGTGDYNEQFFGPGTRLTVL.

J is TRBJ2-3 and V is TRBV6-1, with 8 bases fitting TRBD1. This CDR3 has 15 amino acids. Trimming cost V 8 bases and J 0 bases; bases outside gene matches: 7. Germline V lookup: CDR1 MNHNS, CDR2 SASEGT. The CDR3 spells CASFPTGASTDTQYF. The CDR3 DNA sequence: TGTGCCAGCTTCCCGACAGGGGCGAGCACAGATACGCAGTATTTT.

This clonotype was counted many times. The chain uses TRBV5-5 and TRBJ2-1; 7 bases match TRBD1. With 2 bases clipped from V and 0 bases from J, the junction kept 11 bases outside the gene matches. Germline V lookup: CDR1 SGHKS, CDR2 YYEKEE (reference sequence). The CDR3 contains 18 residues. In nucleotides, the CDR3 is TGTGCCAGCAGCTTATCGGTGACAGGGCCGAGCTCCTACAATGAGCAGTTCTTC. Its protein is CASSLSVTGPSSYNEQFF.